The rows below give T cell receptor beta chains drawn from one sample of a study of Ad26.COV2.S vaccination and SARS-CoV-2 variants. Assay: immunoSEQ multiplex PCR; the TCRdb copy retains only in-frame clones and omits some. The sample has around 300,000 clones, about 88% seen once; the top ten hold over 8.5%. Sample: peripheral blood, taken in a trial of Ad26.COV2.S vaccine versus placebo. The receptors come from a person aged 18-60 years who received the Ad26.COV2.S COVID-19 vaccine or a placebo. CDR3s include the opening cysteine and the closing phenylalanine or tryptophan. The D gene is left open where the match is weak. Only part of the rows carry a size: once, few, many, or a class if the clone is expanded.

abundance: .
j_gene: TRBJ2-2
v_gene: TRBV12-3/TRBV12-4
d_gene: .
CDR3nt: TGTGCCAGCAGCTGGGGGGAGACCGGGGAGCTGTTTTTT
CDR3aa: CASSWGETGELFF

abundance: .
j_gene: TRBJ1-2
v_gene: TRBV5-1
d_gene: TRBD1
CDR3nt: TGCGCCAGCAGCTCAGGACAGGGCAGGTTGGACTATGGCTACACCTTC
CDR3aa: CASSSGQGRLDYGYTF

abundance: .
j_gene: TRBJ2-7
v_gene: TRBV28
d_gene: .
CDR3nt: TGTGCCAGCAGTTCCGGGGGCCACACCTACGAGCAGTACTTC
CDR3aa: CASSSGGHTYEQYF

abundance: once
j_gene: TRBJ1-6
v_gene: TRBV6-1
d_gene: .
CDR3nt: TGTGCCAGCAGTGAAGGGAGCTCCTATAATTCACCCCTCCACTTT
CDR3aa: CASSEGSSYNSPLHF

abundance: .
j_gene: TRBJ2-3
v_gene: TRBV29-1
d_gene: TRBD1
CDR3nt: TGCAGCCCCTTTTTCTCTACAGGGGGCGAGTCAGATACGCAGTATTTT
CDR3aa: CSPFFSTGGESDTQYF

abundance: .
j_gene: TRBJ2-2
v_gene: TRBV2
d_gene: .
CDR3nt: TGTGCCAGCAGTGCCTTGGGGGCCGGGGAGCTGTTTTTT
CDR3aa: CASSALGAGELFF

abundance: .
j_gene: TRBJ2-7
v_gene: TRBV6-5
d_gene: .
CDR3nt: TGTGCCAGCAGCGAGGGGACGGAGAGCTCCTACGAGCAGTACTTC
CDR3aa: CASSEGTESSYEQYF

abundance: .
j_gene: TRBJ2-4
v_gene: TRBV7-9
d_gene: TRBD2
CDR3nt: TGTGCCAGCAGCTTAGCCCCCCTCACGAGCGGGAGATCCAAAAACATTCAGTACTTC
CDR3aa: CASSLAPLTSGRSKNIQYF

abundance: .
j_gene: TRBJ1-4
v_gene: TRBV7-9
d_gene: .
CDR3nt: TGTGCCAGCAGCTTAGCACACCTTCCGGATGAAAAACTGTTTTTT
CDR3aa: CASSLAHLPDEKLFF

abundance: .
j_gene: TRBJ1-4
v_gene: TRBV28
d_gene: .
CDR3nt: TGTGCCAGCAGGTTTCAGGGAGTTAATGAAAAACTGTTTTTT
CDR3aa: CASRFQGVNEKLFF

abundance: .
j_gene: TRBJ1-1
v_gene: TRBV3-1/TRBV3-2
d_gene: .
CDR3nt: TGTGCCAGCAGCCATTTACAGGTGGGAAACACTGAAGCTTTCTTT
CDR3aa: CASSHLQVGNTEAFF

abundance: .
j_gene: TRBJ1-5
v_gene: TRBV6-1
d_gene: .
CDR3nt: TGTGCCAGCAGTGGAGCTGTAAGCAATCAGCCCCAGCATTTT
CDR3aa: CASSGAVSNQPQHF

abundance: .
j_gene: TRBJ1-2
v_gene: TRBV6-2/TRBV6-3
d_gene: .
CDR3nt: TGTGCCAGCAGTTACCTCGCGGGCTCTAACTATGGCTACACCTTC
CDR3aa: CASSYLAGSNYGYTF

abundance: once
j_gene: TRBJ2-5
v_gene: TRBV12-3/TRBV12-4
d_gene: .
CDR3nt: TGTGCCAGCAGTATTCAGGAGGAGACCCAGTACTTC
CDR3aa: CASSIQEETQYF

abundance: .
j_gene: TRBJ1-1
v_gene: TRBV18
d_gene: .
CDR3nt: TGTGCCAGCTCACCAGTGACGGACCTGAACACTGAAGCTTTCTTT
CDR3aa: CASSPVTDLNTEAFF

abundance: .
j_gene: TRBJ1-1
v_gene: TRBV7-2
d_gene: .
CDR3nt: TGTGCCAGCAGCTTCACAGGGAGTTTGGGTGAAGCTTTCTTT
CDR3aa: CASSFTGSLGEAFF

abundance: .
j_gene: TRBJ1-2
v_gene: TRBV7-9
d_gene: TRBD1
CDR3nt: TGTGCCAGCAGCGCCGACAGGGGATGGGACTATGGCTACACCTTC
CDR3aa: CASSADRGWDYGYTF

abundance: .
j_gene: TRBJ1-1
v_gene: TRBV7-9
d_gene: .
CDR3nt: TGTGCCAGCAGCTTCGAGGCGGTCCTCAACACTGAAGCTTTCTTT
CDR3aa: CASSFEAVLNTEAFF

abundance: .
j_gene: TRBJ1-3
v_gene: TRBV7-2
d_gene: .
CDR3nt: TGTGCCAGCAGGTCCAGGGCTAGCTCTGGAAACACCATATATTTT
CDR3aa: CASRSRASSGNTIYF

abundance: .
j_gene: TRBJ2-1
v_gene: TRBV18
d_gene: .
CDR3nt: TGTGCCAGCTCACGGGGCAGGGCCCTCTACAATGAGCAGTTCTTC
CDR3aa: CASSRGRALYNEQFF

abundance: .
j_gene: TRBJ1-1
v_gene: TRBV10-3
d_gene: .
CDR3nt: TGTGCCATCAGCAGCCCGATTAGGGACAACACTGAAGCTTTCTTT
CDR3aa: CAISSPIRDNTEAFF

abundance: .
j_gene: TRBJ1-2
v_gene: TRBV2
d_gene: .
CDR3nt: TGTGCCAGCACCGGGGGGCGGGAGGTCGTCGGCTACACCTTC
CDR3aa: CASTGGREVVGYTF

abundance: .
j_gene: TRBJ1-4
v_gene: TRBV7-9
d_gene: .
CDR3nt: TGTGCCAGCAGTTTAGGGGACGAAAAACTGTTTTTT
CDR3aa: CASSLGDEKLFF

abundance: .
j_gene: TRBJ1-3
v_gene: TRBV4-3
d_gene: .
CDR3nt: TGCGCCAGCAGTCATGACACGGTCAGCACCATATATTTT
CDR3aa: CASSHDTVSTIYF

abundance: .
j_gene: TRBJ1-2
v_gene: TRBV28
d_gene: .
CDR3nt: TGTGCCAGCAGTTTCATACGACAGTTTTCTAACTATGGCTACACCTTC
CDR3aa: CASSFIRQFSNYGYTF

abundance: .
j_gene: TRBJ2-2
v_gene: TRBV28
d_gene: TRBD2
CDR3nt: TGTGCCAGCAGTTTATGGGTTAGCGGGGACACCGGGGAGCTGTTTTTT
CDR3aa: CASSLWVSGDTGELFF

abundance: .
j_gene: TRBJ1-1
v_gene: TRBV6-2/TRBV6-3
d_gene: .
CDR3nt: TGTGCCAGCAGTTCGGACCTGCGGAGCACTGAAGCTTTCTTT
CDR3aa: CASSSDLRSTEAFF

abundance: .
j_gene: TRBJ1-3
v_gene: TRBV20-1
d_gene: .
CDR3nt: TGCAGTGCTAGTGGTCACTCTGGAAACACCATATATTTT
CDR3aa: CSASGHSGNTIYF

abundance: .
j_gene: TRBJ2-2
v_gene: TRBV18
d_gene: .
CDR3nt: TGTGCCAGCTCACCACGAGACAGCTCGAACACCGGGGAGCTGTTTTTT
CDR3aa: CASSPRDSSNTGELFF

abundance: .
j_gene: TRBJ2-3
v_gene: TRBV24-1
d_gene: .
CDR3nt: TGTGCCACCAGTGATCCCCAGGATCACACAGATACGCAGTATTTT
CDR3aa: CATSDPQDHTDTQYF

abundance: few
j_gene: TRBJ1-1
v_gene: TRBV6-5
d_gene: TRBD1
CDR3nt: TGTGCCAGCAGTCCAAACAGGGGGCTCCCAGCTGAAGCTTTCTTT
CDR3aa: CASSPNRGLPAEAFF

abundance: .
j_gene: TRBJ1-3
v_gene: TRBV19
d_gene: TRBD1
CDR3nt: TGTGCCAGTAGTCCGTTTCCGGGACAGGGGGTTTCTGGAAACACCATATATTTT
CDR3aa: CASSPFPGQGVSGNTIYF